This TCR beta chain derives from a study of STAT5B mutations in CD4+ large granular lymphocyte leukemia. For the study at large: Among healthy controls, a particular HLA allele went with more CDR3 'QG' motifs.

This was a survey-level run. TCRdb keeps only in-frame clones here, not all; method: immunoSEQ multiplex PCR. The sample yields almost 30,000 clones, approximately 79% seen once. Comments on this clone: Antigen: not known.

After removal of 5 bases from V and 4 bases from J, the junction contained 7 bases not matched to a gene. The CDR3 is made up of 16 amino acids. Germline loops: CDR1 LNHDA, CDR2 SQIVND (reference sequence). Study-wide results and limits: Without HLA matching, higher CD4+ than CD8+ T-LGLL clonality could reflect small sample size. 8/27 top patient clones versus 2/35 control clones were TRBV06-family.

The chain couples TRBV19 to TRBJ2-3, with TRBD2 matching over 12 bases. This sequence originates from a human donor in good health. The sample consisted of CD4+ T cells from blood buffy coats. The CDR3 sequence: CASSFSSGGGADTQYF. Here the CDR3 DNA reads TGTGCCAGTAGTTTCTCTAGCGGGGGGGGCGCAGATACGCAGTATTTT.